The 8 T cell receptor beta chains presented below share a single source sample, sequenced in a study of T cell repertoires in cytomegalovirus infection. TCRdb re-derived calls from the reads in MiXCR, one entry per CDR3 protein. This sample yields about 920,000 distinct CDR3 sequences, of which approximately 32% are seen a single time; around an eighth belongs to the top ten. Their antigen targets remain unknown. The specimen comprised cultured CD8+ T cells from PBMCs, sampled from culture after CMV antigen stimulation. These receptors came from a human donor in good health (CMV status not recorded). Some clones in this sample may be carry-over from other donors' samples.

The V gene is TRBV12-3 or TRBV12-4, the J gene TRBJ2-5; D unclear. Trimming left V 3 bases short and J 1 base short, with 9 bases between. This CDR3 has 14 amino acids. The CDR3 here is CASSFNSLQETQYF. As DNA, the CDR3 is TGTGCCAGCAGTTTTAATAGCCTCCAAGAGACCCAGTACTTC.

This clonotype was observed many times. This chain joins TRBV7-6 and TRBJ1-6, with 8 bases identical to TRBD1. This CDR3 comprises 16 residues. The trim removed 5 bases at V and 3 bases at J, leaving 6 bases unmatched. The V gene's germline CDR1 is SGHVS and CDR2 FNYEAQ. CDR3 coding DNA: TGTGCCAGCAGCCGACGGACAGGGAACTATAATTCACCCCTCCACTTT. Translation gives CASSRRTGNYNSPLHF.

This clonotype was seen a few times. This chain connects TRBV6-5 to TRBJ2-1, with 9 bases lining up with TRBD2. In germline, CDR1 is MNHEY, CDR2 SVGAGI. V dropped 0 bases and J dropped 10; count of bases not matched to a gene: 13. The CDR3 is made up of 17 amino acids. The CDR3 DNA reads TGTGCCAGCAGTTACTCGAGCCCAGCGGGGGGCCTCTGGGAGCAGTTCTTC. Translation: CASSYSSPAGGLWEQFF.

Details on this clonotype: The junction departs from the called germline gene at one end, perhaps through a read error. The chain links TRBV12-3 or TRBV12-4 to TRBJ2-7; the match to TRBD2 covers 10 bases. This CDR3 is built from 15 residues. CDR3 sequence reads: CASRLGAGGPREQYF. The CDR3 coding sequence is TGTGCCAGCAGGTTAGGAGCGGGGGGGCCTCGCGAGCAGTACTTC.

The chain employs TRBV6-1 and TRBJ2-7, with D possibly matching TRBD1 (5 bases). The germline CDR1 and CDR2 sequences are MNHNS and SASEGT. V lost 8 bases and J 0 bases, leaving 14 bases between the germline ends. The CDR3 runs to 14 residues. The CDR3 DNA reads as TGTGCCAGCGGGCCAGGGATGAGCTCCTACGAGCAGTACGTC. Translated, it gives CASGPGMSSYEQYV.

The V and J genes are TRBV6-6 and TRBJ1-2, with a weak D call TRBD1 (5 bases). CDR1 and CDR2 from the germline V gene are MNHNY and SVGAGI (reference sequence). This CDR3 has 14 amino acids. V was cut by 5 bases and J by 6 bases, with 16 bases left in between. This chain's CDR3 is CASSTTGSADGYTF. CDR3 coding DNA: TGTGCCAGCAGTACAACAGGAAGCGCGGATGGCTACACCTTC.

This clonotype was recorded a few times. V and J are TRBV6-1 and TRBJ1-6; D is undetermined. Between the trimmed V and J ends, which lost 3 bases and 0 bases, there was a span of 6 bases. Germline assignment: CDR1 MNHNS and CDR2 SASEGT. The CDR3 length is 15 residues. CDR3 amino acids: CASSDGRSYNSPLHF. CDR3 sequence (DNA): TGTGCCAGCAGTGACGGCCGCTCCTATAATTCACCCCTCCACTTT.

This clonotype was seen repeatedly, ten times or more. V is TRBV7-2 and J is TRBJ2-1, with TRBD2 matching 12 bases. J lost 4 bases, V lost 3 bases, and 10 bases had no gene match. Looked up from germline, CDR1 is SGHTA and CDR2 is FQGNSA. The CDR3 is made up of 18 amino acids. CDR3 sequence reads: CASSLVPSGGVNYNEQFF. For the CDR3, the DNA is TGTGCCAGCAGCTTGGTTCCTAGCGGGGGGGTGAATTACAATGAGCAGTTCTTC.